The present T cell receptor (beta chain) was sequenced within a study of T cell responses to AZD1222 COVID-19 vaccine. Study-level points and caveats: Vaccine-associated CD4 TCRs ranged over spike, dominating at 160-218 and 743-854.

A word on this clone: Antigen unknown.

Using immunoSEQ multiplex PCR, the repertoire was profiled, and TCRdb retains in-frame clones only, with some absent. The sample contains approximately 130,000 clones, approximately 93% of which appear only once. Germline CDR1 reads SQVTM; CDR2 reads ANQGSEA. With V trimmed by 6 bases and J by 5 bases, 9 bases remained unmatched. The CDR3 extends over 14 amino acids. The chain combines TRBV29-1 with TRBJ2-5, with 10 bases that match TRBD2. Sequenced here: peripheral blood, sampled on day 0 of AZD1222 vaccination. This receptor was taken from an adult in good health. The CDR3 is CSVAERGGRETQYF. In nucleotides, the CDR3 is TGCAGCGTGGCTGAGCGGGGGGGCCGGGAGACCCAGTACTTC. Together with reference TRBV29-1 and TRBJ2-5, the CDR3 gives the full variable domain: SAVISQKPSRDICQRGTSLTIQCQVDSQVTMMFWYRQQPGQSLTLIATANQGSEATYESGFVIDKFPISRPNLTFSTLTVSNMSPEDSSIYLCSVAERGGRETQYFGPGTRLLVL.